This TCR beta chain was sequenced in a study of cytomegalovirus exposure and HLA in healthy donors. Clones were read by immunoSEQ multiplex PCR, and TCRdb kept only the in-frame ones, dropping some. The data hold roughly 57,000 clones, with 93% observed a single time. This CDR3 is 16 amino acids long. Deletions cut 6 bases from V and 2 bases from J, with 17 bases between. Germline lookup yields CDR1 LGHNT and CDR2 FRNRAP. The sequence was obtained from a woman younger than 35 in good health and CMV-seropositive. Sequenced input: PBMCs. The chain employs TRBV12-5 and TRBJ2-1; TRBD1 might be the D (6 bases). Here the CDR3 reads CASGIHIRGTYNEQFF. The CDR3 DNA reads TGTGCTAGTGGAATCCATATAAGGGGGACCTACAATGAGCAGTTCTTC.